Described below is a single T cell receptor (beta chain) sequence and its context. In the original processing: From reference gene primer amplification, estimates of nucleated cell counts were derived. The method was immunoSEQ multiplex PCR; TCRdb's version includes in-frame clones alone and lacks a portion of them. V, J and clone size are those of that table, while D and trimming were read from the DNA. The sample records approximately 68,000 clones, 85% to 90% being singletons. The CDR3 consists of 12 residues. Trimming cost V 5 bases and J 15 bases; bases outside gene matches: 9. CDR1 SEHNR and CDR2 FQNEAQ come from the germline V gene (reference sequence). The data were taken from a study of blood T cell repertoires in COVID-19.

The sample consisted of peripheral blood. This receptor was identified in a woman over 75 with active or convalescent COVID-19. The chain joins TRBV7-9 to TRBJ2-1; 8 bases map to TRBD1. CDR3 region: CASSMGGQVLFF. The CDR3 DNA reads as TGTGCCAGCAGCATGGGGGGACAGGTTCTGTTCTTC.